The clone carrying this T cell receptor (beta chain) came up many times. The antigen is unknown. This sample was taken from a study of CD8 T cells in ankylosing spondylitis. The study's findings and limits: Significantly higher representation of disease-linked clones was reported for matched ankylosing spondylitis synovial fluid. A motif in TCR beta, a set of seven to nine highly homologous variants, appeared characteristic of ankylosing spondylitis blood. In synovial fluid and blood from reactive arthritis, some motif variants were previously reported.

Library preparation for TCR beta used quantitative 5'-RACE with molecular barcodes. TCRdb passed the 5' RACE reads through MiXCR, listing each CDR3 protein once. The sample holds roughly 180,000 distinct CDR3 sequences, under 15% seen once. Trimming took 0 bases from V and 2 from J; bases not matched to a gene: 4. The CDR3 consists of 15 residues. Per germline, CDR1 SGHRS and CDR2 YFSETQ. This clonotype originated in a female donor with ankylosing spondylitis or in good health (not recorded which). The chain combines TRBV5-1 with TRBJ1-2, with 7 bases matching TRBD1. Sample: blood, either unsorted or a sorted T cell fraction (not recorded which). CDR3: CASSLGPTGNYGYTF. As DNA, the CDR3 is TGCGCCAGCAGCTTGGGGCCGACAGGGAACTATGGCTACACCTTC.